This TCR beta chain was recorded in a study of technical replicates of blood from a few donors. Sequencing used immunoSEQ multiplex PCR; TCRdb keeps in-frame clones, though not all of them. The profile shows fewer than 85,000 clones, approximately 92% of them singletons. The V segment lost 3 bases and the J segment 11 bases; nucleotides outside the gene matches: 7. Per the germline V gene, CDR1 is MNHEY and CDR2 is SMNVEV (reference sequence). The CDR3 extends over 14 amino acids. The receptor comes from a human donor in good health. The chain has TRBV27 and TRBJ2-7, with TRBD2 matching over 13 bases. Sequenced material: T cells isolated from PBMCs. The CDR3 region is CASSFFGTSGMEYF. CDR3 sequence (DNA): TGTGCCAGCAGTTTCTTCGGGACTAGCGGGATGGAGTACTTC.